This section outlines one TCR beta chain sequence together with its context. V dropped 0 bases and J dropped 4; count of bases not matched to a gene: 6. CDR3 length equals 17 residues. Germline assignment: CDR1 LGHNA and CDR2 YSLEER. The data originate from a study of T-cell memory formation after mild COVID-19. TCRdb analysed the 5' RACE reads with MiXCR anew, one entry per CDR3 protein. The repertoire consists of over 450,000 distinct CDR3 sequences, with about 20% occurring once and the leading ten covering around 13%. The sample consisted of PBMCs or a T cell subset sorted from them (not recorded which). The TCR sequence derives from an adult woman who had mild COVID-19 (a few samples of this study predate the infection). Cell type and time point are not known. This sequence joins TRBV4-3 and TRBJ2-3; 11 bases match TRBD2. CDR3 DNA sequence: TGCGCCAGCAGCCAAGATGGTTTAGCGGGAGGGTCAGATACGCAGTATTTT. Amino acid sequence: CASSQDGLAGGSDTQYF.